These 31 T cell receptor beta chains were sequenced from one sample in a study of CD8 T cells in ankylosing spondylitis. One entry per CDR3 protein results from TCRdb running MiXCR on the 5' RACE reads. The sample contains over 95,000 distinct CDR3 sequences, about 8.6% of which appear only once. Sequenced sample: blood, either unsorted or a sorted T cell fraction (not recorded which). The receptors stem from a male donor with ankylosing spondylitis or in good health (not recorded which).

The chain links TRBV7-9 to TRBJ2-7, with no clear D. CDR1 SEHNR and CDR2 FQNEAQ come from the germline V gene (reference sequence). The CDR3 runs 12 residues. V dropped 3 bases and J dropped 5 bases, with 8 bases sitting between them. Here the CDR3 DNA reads TGTGCCAGCAGCTTTCAGGTCCACGAGCAGTACTTC. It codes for CASSFQVHEQYF. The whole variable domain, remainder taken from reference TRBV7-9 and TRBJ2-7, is DTGVSQNPRHKITKRGQNVTFRCDPISEHNRLYWYRQTLGQGPEFLTYFQNEAQLEKSRLLSDRFSAERPKGSFSTLEIQRTEQGDSAMYLCASSFQVHEQYFGPGTRLTVT.

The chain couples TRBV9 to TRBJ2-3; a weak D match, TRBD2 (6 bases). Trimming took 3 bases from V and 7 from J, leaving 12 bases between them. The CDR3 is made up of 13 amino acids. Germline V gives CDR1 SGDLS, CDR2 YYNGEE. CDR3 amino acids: CASSELGGNTQYF. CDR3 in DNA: TGTGCCAGCAGCGAGCTCGGGGGAAATACGCAGTATTTT. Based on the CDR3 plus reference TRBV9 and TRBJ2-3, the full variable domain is DSGVTQTPKHLITATGQRVTLRCSPRSGDLSVYWYQQSLDQGLQFLIQYYNGEERAKGNILERFSAQQFPDLHSELNLSSLELGDSALYFCASSELGGNTQYFGPGTRLTVL.

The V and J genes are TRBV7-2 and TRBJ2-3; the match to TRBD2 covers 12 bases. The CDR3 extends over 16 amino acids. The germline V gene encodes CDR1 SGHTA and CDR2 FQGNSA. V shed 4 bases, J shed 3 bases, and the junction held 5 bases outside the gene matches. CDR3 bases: TGTGCCAGCAGCTATCTTCTAGCGGGAGGGACAGATACGCAGTATTTT. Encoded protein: CASSYLLAGGTDTQYF.

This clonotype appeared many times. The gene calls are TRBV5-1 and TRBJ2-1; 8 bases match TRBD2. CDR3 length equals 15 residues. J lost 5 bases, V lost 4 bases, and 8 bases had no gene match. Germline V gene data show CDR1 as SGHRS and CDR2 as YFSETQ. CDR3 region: CASSLSGGLNNEQFF. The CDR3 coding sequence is TGCGCCAGCAGCCTGAGCGGGGGTTTAAACAATGAGCAGTTCTTC.

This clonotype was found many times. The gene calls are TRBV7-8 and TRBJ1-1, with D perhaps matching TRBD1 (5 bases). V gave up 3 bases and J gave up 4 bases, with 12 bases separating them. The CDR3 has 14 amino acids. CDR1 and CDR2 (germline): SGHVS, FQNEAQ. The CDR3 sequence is CASSLGTNPTEAFF. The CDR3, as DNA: TGTGCCAGCAGCTTGGGGACCAATCCCACTGAAGCTTTCTTT.

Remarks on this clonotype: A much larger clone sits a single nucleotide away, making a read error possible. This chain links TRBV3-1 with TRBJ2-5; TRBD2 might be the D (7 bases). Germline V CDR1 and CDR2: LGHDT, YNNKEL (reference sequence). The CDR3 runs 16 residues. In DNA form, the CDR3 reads TGTGTCAGCAGCCAAGAGAGACGGGGGGCCCAAGAGACCCAGTACTTC. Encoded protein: CVSSQERRGAQETQYF.

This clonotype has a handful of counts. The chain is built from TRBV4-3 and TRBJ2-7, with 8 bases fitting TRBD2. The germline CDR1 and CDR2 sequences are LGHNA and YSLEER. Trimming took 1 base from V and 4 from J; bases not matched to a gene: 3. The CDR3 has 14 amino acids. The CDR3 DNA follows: TGCGCCAGCAGCCAAGGAGCGGGGGCGTACGAGCAGTACTTC. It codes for CASSQGAGAYEQYF.

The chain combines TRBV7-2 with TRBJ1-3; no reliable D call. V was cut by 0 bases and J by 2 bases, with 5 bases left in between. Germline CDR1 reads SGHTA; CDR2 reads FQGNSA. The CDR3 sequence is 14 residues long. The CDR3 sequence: CASSLAHPGNTIYF. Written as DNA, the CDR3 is TGTGCCAGCAGCTTAGCACATCCTGGAAACACCATATATTTT.

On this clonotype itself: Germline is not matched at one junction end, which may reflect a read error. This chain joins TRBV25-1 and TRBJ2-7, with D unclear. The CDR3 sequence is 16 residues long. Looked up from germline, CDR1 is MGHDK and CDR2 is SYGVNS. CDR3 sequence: CASSDPSQLNSCEQYF. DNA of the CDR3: TGTGCCAGCAGTGACCCCTCCCAGCTTAATTCCTGCGAGCAGTACTTC.

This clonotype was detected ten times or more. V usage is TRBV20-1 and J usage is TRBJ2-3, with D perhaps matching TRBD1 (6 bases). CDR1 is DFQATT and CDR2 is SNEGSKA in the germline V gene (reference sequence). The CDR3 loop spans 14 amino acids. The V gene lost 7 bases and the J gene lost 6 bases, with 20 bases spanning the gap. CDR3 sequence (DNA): TGCAGTGTCCCAGGACAGTTACGTAGGGATACGCAGTATTTT. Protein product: CSVPGQLRRDTQYF.

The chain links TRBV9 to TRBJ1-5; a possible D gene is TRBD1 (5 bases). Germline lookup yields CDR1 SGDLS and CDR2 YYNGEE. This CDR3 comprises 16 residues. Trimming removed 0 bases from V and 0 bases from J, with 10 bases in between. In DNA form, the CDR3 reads TGTGCCAGCAGCGTAGCTGGGGCAGCTAGCAATCAGCCCCAGCATTTT. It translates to CASSVAGAASNQPQHF.

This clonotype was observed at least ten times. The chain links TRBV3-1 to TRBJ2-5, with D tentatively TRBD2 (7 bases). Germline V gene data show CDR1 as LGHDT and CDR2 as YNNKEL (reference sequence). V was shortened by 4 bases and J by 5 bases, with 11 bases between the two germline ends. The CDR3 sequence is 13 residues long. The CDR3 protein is CASSRGGLETQYF. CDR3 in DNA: TGTGCCAGCAGCCGGGGGGGCCTCGAGACCCAGTACTTC.

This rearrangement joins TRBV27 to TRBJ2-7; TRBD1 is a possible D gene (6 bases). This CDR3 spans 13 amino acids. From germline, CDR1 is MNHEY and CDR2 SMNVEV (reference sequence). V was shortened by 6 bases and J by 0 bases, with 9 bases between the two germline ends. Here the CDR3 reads CASRTDSSYEQYF. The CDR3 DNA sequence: TGTGCCAGCAGGACGGACAGCTCCTACGAGCAGTACTTC.

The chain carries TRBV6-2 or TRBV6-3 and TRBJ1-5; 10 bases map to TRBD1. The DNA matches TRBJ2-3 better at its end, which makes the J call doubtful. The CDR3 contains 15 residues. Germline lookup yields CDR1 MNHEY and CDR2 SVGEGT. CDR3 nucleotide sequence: TGTGCCAGCAGCCGGGACAGGGGTGGCAATCAGCCCCAGTATTTT. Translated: CASSRDRGGNQPQYF.

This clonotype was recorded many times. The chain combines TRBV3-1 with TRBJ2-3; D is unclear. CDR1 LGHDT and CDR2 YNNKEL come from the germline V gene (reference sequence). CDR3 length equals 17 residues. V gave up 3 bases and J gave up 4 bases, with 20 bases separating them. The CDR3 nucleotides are TGTGCCAGCAGCCACAGCATCTACCAGGCGGTATCAGATACGCAGTATTTT. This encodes CASSHSIYQAVSDTQYF.

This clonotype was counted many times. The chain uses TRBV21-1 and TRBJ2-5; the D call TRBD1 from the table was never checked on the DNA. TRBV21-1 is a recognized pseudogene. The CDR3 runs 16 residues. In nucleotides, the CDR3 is TGTGCCAGCAGCAAACGGTTGAAGGACAGGGGTGAGACCCAGTACTTC. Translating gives CASSKRLKDRGETQYF.

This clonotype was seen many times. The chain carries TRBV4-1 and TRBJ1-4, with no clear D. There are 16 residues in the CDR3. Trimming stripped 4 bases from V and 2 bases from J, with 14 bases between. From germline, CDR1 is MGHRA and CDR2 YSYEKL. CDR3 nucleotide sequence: TGCGCCAGCAGCCTCAGGACCTGGGGTACTAATGAAAAACTGTTTTTT. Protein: CASSLRTWGTNEKLFF.

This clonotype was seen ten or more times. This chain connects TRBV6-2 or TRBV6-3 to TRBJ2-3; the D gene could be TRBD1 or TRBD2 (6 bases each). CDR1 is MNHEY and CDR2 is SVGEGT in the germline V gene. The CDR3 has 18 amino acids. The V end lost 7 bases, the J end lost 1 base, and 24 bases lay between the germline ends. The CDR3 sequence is CASTPGAYRTRRTDTQYF. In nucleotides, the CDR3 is TGTGCCAGCACCCCGGGGGCCTACCGGACCCGACGCACAGATACGCAGTATTTT.

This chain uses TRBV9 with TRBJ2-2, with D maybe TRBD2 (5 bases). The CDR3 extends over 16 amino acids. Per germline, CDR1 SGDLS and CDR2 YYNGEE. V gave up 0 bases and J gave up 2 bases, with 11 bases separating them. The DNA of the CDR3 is TGTGCCAGCAGCGTAGGGCTAAGCGGCAACACCGGGGAGCTGTTTTTT. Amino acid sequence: CASSVGLSGNTGELFF.

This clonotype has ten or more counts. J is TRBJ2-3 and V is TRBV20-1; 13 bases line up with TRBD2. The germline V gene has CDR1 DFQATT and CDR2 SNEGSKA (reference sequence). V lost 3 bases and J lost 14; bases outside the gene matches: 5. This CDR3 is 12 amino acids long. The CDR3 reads CSASGLAGVWYF. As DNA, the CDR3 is TGCAGTGCTAGCGGACTAGCGGGAGTTTGGTATTTT.

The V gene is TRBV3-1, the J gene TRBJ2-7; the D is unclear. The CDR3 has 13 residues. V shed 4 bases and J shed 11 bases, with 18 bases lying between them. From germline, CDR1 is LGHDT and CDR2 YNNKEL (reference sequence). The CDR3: CASSRLPQAVEYF. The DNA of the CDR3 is TGTGCCAGCAGCCGTCTCCCTCAAGCCGTCGAGTACTTC.

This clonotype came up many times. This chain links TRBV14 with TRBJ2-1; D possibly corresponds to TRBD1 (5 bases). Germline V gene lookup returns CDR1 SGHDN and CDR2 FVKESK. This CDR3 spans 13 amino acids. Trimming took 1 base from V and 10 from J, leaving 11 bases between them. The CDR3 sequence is CASSQAGRAEQFF. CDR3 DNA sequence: TGTGCCAGCAGCCAAGCCGGCAGGGCAGAGCAGTTCTTC.

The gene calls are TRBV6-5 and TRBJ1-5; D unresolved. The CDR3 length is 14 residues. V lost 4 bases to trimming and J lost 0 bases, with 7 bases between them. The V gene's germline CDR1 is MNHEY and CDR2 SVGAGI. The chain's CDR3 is CASSSHYSNQPQHF. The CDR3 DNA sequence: TGTGCCAGCAGTTCCCACTATAGCAATCAGCCCCAGCATTTT.

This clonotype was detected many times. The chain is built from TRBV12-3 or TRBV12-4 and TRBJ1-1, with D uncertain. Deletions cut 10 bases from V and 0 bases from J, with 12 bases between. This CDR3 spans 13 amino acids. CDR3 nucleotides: TGTGCCACGACACCGTACTTGAACACTGAAGCTTTCTTT. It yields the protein CATTPYLNTEAFF.

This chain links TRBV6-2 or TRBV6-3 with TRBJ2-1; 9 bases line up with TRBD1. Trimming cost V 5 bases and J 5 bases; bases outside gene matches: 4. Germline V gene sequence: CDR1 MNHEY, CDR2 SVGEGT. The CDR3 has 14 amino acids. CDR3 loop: CASSNTGGHNEQFF. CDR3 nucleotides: TGTGCCAGCAGTAATACAGGGGGCCACAATGAGCAGTTCTTC.

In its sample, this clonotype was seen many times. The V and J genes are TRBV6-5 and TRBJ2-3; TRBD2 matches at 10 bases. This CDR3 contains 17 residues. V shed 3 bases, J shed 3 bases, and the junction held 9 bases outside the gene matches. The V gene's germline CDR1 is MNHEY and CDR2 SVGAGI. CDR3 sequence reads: CASSYFPSGRATDTQYF. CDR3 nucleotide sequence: TGTGCCAGCAGTTATTTCCCGAGCGGGAGGGCGACAGATACGCAGTATTTT.

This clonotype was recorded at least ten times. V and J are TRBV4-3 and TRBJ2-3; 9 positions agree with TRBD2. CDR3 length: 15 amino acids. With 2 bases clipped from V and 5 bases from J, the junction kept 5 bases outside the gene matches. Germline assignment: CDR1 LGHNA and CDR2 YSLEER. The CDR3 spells CASSQRGGAQDTQYF. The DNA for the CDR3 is TGCGCCAGCAGCCAACGCGGGGGGGCCCAAGATACGCAGTATTTT.

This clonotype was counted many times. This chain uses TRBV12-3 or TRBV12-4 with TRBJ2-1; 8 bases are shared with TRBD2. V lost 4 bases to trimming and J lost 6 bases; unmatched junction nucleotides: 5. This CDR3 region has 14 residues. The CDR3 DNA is TGTGCCAGCAGTTCGGGGGGGCCGGTCAATGAGCAGTTCTTC. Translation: CASSSGGPVNEQFF.

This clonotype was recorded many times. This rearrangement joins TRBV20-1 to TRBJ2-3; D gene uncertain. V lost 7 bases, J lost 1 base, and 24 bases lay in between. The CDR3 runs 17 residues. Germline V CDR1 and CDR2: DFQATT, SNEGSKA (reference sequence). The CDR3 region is CSGRARRQGWGTDTQYF. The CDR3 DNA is TGCAGTGGTAGGGCCCGACGGCAAGGGTGGGGCACAGATACGCAGTATTTT.

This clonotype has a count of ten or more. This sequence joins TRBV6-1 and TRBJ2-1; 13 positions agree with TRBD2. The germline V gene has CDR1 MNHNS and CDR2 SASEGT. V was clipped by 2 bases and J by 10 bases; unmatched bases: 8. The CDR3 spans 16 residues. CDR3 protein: CASSERPPGLAGEQFF. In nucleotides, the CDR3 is TGTGCCAGCAGTGAACGACCGCCGGGACTAGCGGGGGAGCAGTTCTTC.

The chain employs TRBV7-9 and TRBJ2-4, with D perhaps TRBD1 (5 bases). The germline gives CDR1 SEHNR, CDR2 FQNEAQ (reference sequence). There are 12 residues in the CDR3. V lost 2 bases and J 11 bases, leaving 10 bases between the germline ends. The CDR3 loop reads CASSLTGLVQYF. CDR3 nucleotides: TGTGCCAGCAGCTTAACAGGATTGGTTCAGTACTTC.